The 21 T cell receptor beta chains listed next were all sequenced from one sample in a study of blood T cell repertoires in COVID-19. Here immunoSEQ multiplex PCR was the method, and the copy in TCRdb shows in-frame clones only, minus some. The sample lists more than 65,000 clones, roughly four fifths occurring once. Sequencing used peripheral blood. The receptors stem from a human donor in a cohort sampled during active COVID-19.

The J gene is TRBJ1-2, the V gene TRBV18, with 9 bases lining up with TRBD1. Looked up from germline, CDR1 is KGHSH and CDR2 is LQKENI. The CDR3 is 12 residues long. Trimming cost V 3 bases and J 7 bases; bases outside gene matches: 0. This CDR3 reads CASSPDRGGYTF. The CDR3 DNA reads TGTGCCAGCTCACCGGACAGGGGTGGCTACACCTTC.

This clone was observed once. The sample contains more than one DNA sequence encoding this CDR3. The chain is built from TRBV4-1 and TRBJ2-3; 9 bases are shared with TRBD2. This CDR3 has 22 residues. Germline CDR1 is MGHRA and CDR2 is YSYEKL. V was clipped by 0 bases and J by 8 bases; unmatched bases: 27. The DNA of the CDR3 is TGCGCCAGCAGCCAAGATCCCAGCGTTGGACGAGGGCTAGCGGGGACCATGGGTACGCAGTATTTT. Translating gives CASSQDPSVGRGLAGTMGTQYF.

A few counts support this clone. The chain joins TRBV29-1 to TRBJ2-2; TRBD2 might be the D (6 bases). The CDR3 totals 12 residues. Per germline, CDR1 SQVTM and CDR2 ANQGSEA. CDR3 sequence: CVSGVNTGELFF. The CDR3 DNA reads as TGCGTATCGGGGGTGAACACCGGGGAGCTGTTTTTT.

This clone was counted only a few times. This chain joins TRBV11-1 and TRBJ2-7, with no clear D. Trimming took 1 base from V and 6 from J, leaving 10 bases between them. The CDR3 has 13 residues. CDR1 and CDR2 from the germline V gene are SGHAT and FQDESV (reference sequence). Here the CDR3 reads CASSLVRVSEQYF. CDR3 coding DNA: TGTGCCAGCAGCTTAGTTCGGGTAAGCGAGCAGTACTTC.

This clone was counted only a few times. The chain joins TRBV4-2 to TRBJ2-7, with 9 positions matching TRBD1. V lost 5 bases and J lost 6; bases outside the gene matches: 11. The germline V gene has CDR1 LGHNA and CDR2 YNFKEQ. The CDR3 is 15 amino acids. In DNA, the CDR3 is TGTGCCAGCAGCGAGAGGACAGGGGCGTCGCGCGAGCAGTACTTC. Translation: CASSERTGASREQYF.

The chain carries TRBV15 and TRBJ1-2; D is perhaps TRBD1 (6 bases). Trimming stripped 3 bases from V and 8 bases from J, with 16 bases between. This CDR3 spans 14 amino acids. Germline V gene data show CDR1 as LNHNV and CDR2 as YYDKDF (reference sequence). The CDR3 nucleotides read TGTGCCACCAGCAGGGTCGTTCGGACAGAAGGCTACACCTTC. The encoded protein is CATSRVVRTEGYTF.

This clone was counted a single time. This CDR3 is CASSYSSGTQYF. CDR3 in DNA: TGTGCCAGCAGTTATTCGAGCGGAACGCAGTATTTT. The chain joins TRBV6-2 or TRBV6-3 to TRBJ2-3, with a weak D call TRBD2 (5 bases). Per the germline V gene, CDR1 is MNHEY and CDR2 is SVGEGT. The CDR3 totals 12 residues. V gave up 3 bases and J gave up 9 bases, with 10 bases separating them.

The rearrangement uses TRBV7-3 and TRBJ1-2; D unclear. Germline V gene lookup returns CDR1 SGHTA and CDR2 FQGTGA. The CDR3 loop spans 15 amino acids. V gave up 5 bases and J gave up 0 bases, with 13 bases separating them. The CDR3, as DNA: TGTGCCAGCAGCGCCGACACGCTTGCTAACTATGGCTACACCTTC. Translated: CASSADTLANYGYTF.

The chain couples TRBV9 to TRBJ1-1; 7 nucleotides match TRBD1. Unmatched junction bases numbered 5, after V lost 0 bases and J lost 6 bases. Per germline, CDR1 SGDLS and CDR2 YYNGEE. CDR3 length equals 14 residues. The CDR3 DNA reads TGTGCCAGCAGCGTAGCCCCAGGGGGTTCTGAAGCTTTCTTT. Translation: CASSVAPGGSEAFF.

The V and J genes are TRBV27 and TRBJ1-2, with 11 positions matching TRBD1. The J segment lost 3 bases and the V segment lost 8 bases, leaving 17 bases of the junction unmatched. Germline V gene data show CDR1 as MNHEY and CDR2 as SMNVEV (reference sequence). The CDR3 runs to 18 residues. This CDR3 reads CASGSDRDRGRRDYGYTF. CDR3 sequence (DNA): TGTGCCAGCGGTTCAGACCGGGACAGGGGGAGAAGGGACTATGGCTACACCTTC.

This clone was picked up one time. V gene TRBV5-8 combines with J gene TRBJ2-3; no definite D call. Trimming removed 4 bases at V and 7 bases at J, with 4 bases between. CDR1 and CDR2 (germline): SGHTS, YDEGEE. This CDR3 spans 10 amino acids. The CDR3 sequence is CASSPNTQYF. CDR3 nucleotides: TGTGCCAGCAGCCCTAATACGCAGTATTTT.

The chain links TRBV7-3 to TRBJ2-1; 10 bases line up with TRBD2. CDR3 length equals 18 residues. Germline CDR1 reads SGHTA; CDR2 reads FQGTGA. With V trimmed by 1 base and J by 0 bases, 6 bases remained unmatched. CDR3 in amino acids: CASSLKSSGGSSYNEQFF. In DNA, the CDR3 is TGTGCCAGCAGCTTAAAAAGTAGCGGGGGGAGCTCCTACAATGAGCAGTTCTTC.

The chain carries TRBV4-1 and TRBJ2-3, with 7 bases identical to TRBD1. The CDR3 length is 15 residues. V dropped 3 bases and J dropped 11; count of bases not matched to a gene: 14. The germline V gene has CDR1 MGHRA and CDR2 YSYEKL. CDR3: CASSHLDRSRERQYF. The CDR3 bases are TGCGCCAGCAGCCACCTGGACAGGTCAAGAGAGAGGCAGTATTTT.

This clone was recorded a few times. The chain combines TRBV27 with TRBJ1-2, with D possibly being TRBD1 (6 bases). Germline V gives CDR1 MNHEY, CDR2 SMNVEV (reference sequence). V lost 2 bases to trimming and J lost 3 bases, with 13 bases between them. The CDR3 totals 15 residues. CDR3 DNA sequence: TGTGCCAGCAGTTTAATGGCAGGGGTGCACTATGGCTACACCTTC. Its protein product is CASSLMAGVHYGYTF.

The chain has TRBV7-9 and TRBJ1-1, with a possible D match to TRBD1 (5 bases). This CDR3 has 16 residues. Germline V gene sequence: CDR1 SEHNR, CDR2 FQNEAQ (reference sequence). The V end lost 6 bases, the J end lost 0 bases, and 17 bases lay between the germline ends. The CDR3 coding sequence is TGTGCCAGCAGGTCTAACCGGGACTGGATGAACACTGAAGCTTTCTTT. Encoded protein: CASRSNRDWMNTEAFF.

The rearrangement joins TRBV3-1 (or the pseudogene TRBV3-2) to TRBJ2-7; 13 bases match TRBD2. This CDR3 is 16 amino acids long. V dropped 1 base and J dropped 1; count of bases not matched to a gene: 1. CDR1 is LGHDT, CDR2 YNNKEL, per germline (reference sequence). CDR3 nucleotide sequence: TGTGCCAGCAGCCAAGGGGGACTAGCGGGGTCCTACGAGCAGTACTTC. This translates into CASSQGGLAGSYEQYF.

The gene calls are TRBV12-3 or TRBV12-4 and TRBJ2-1; perhaps TRBD2 as D (5 bases). V gave up 7 bases and J gave up 7 bases, with 14 bases separating them. This CDR3 comprises 13 residues. The CDR3 region is CASTLAPWNEQFF. The DNA for the CDR3 is TGTGCCAGCACCCTAGCCCCCTGGAATGAGCAGTTCTTC.

A few counts support this clone. The rearrangement joins TRBV2 to TRBJ1-6; 8 nucleotides align to TRBD1. This CDR3 spans 15 amino acids. The germline V gene encodes CDR1 SNHLY and CDR2 FYNNEI. J lost 5 bases, V lost 4 bases, and 4 bases had no gene match. The CDR3 loop reads CASSAGQGNNSPLHF. CDR3 coding DNA: TGTGCCAGCAGTGCCGGACAGGGAAATAATTCACCCCTCCACTTT.

This clone was observed a single time. This chain links TRBV7-2 with TRBJ2-7, with 7 bases identical to TRBD2. Germline values: CDR1 SGHTA, CDR2 FQGNSA. Germline trimming cut 6 bases from V and 2 bases from J; bases unmatched to any gene: 7. This CDR3 contains 14 residues. CDR3 region: CASSPREGTYEQYF. DNA for the CDR3: TGTGCCAGCAGTCCTAGGGAGGGCACCTACGAGCAGTACTTC.

V usage is TRBV13 and J usage is TRBJ2-1, with a possible D match to TRBD1 (5 bases). Trimming stripped 2 bases from V and 4 bases from J, with 9 bases between. This CDR3 has 14 amino acids. From germline, CDR1 is PRHDT and CDR2 FYEKMQ (reference sequence). The CDR3 protein is CASSLWGTYNEQFF. DNA of the CDR3: TGTGCCAGCAGCTTATGGGGCACTTACAATGAGCAGTTCTTC.

Remarks on this clone: One end of the junction fails to match germline, which may point to a read error. The chain uses TRBV7-2 and TRBJ2-7; D gene ambiguous. Per the germline V gene, CDR1 is SGHTA and CDR2 is FQGNSA. CDR3 length: 14 amino acids. The CDR3 nucleotides read TGTGCCAGCAGTTTAGCCACCGTAGTTTCCGAGCAGTACTTC. It translates to CASSLATVVSEQYF.